A selection of T cell receptor beta chains follows, all from one sample in a study of T cell repertoires in cytomegalovirus infection. Which antigens these TCRs recognize remains unknown. TCRdb processed the reads anew with MiXCR; each CDR3 protein has one entry. The data hold fewer than 150,000 distinct CDR3 sequences, with roughly 30% observed a single time. The specimen was CD8+ T cells from cultured PBMCs, collected from culture after CMV antigen stimulation. The source of these receptors is a human donor in good health (CMV status not recorded). Some clones in this sample may be carry-over from other donors' samples. CDR3s include the opening cysteine and the closing phenylalanine or tryptophan. The D gene is left open where the match is weak. The listing skips clone size in some rows; elsewhere it reads once, few, many or a size class.

V: TRBV7-8
D: TRBD2
J: TRBJ2-1
length: 15
size: many
DNA: TGTGCCAGCAGCTTAGTAGCGGGGGAGTACAATGAGCAGTTCTTC
CDR3: CASSLVAGEYNEQFF

V: TRBV19
D: .
J: TRBJ1-1
length: 16
size: few
DNA: TGTGCCAGTAGTATACAGTGGGAATCAGAGAGCACTGAAGCTTTCTTT
CDR3: CASSIQWESESTEAFF

V: TRBV4-1
D: .
J: TRBJ1-2
length: 15
size: .
DNA: TGCGCCAGCAGCCTAGGAGGGGAAGTTAACTATGGCTACACCTTC
CDR3: CASSLGGEVNYGYTF

V: TRBV10-3
D: TRBD2
J: TRBJ2-7
length: 14
size: .
DNA: TGTGCCATCAGGACTAGCGGGGCGATAGACGAGCAGTACTTC
CDR3: CAIRTSGAIDEQYF

V: TRBV15
D: .
J: TRBJ1-1
length: 14
size: .
DNA: TGTGCCACCAGCAGAGATCTCTCCGGGACTGAAGCTTTCTTT
CDR3: CATSRDLSGTEAFF

V: TRBV7-9
D: .
J: TRBJ1-1
length: 14
size: .
DNA: TGTGCCAGCAGCTCCGAGATGGATCCGACTGAAGCTTTCTTT
CDR3: CASSSEMDPTEAFF

V: TRBV2
D: .
J: TRBJ1-1
length: 18
size: .
DNA: TGTGCCAGCAGTGAAGCGCTAATCGGGGCCAGCTTGAACACTGAAGCTTTCTTT
CDR3: CASSEALIGASLNTEAFF

V: TRBV5-6
D: .
J: TRBJ2-1
length: 12
size: .
DNA: TGTGCCAGCAGCGGGGGTATATATGAGCAGTTCTTC
CDR3: CASSGGIYEQFF

V: TRBV5-1
D: .
J: TRBJ2-1
length: 16
size: once
DNA: TGCGCCAGCAGCTATCATGGATCAGACCGGTACAATGAGCAGTTCTTC
CDR3: CASSYHGSDRYNEQFF

V: TRBV7-9
D: .
J: TRBJ2-5
length: 14
size: .
DNA: TGTGCCAGCAGCTTTCTCGGTGAGAAAGAGACCCAGTACTTC
CDR3: CASSFLGEKETQYF

V: TRBV12-3/TRBV12-4
D: .
J: TRBJ2-7
length: 13
size: .
DNA: TGTGCCAGCAGTTTGGAGACCCTCTACGAGCAGTACTTC
CDR3: CASSLETLYEQYF

V: TRBV2
D: TRBD2
J: TRBJ2-1
length: 12
size: .
DNA: TGTGCCAGCGAGGAGGGAGGGGATGAGCAGTTCTTC
CDR3: CASEEGGDEQFF

V: TRBV7-9
D: TRBD1
J: TRBJ1-5
length: 15
size: .
DNA: TGTGCCAGCAGCGGGGGTGACAGGGGGAATCAGCCCCAGCATTTT
CDR3: CASSGGDRGNQPQHF

V: TRBV19
D: .
J: TRBJ1-1
length: 15
size: .
DNA: TGTGCCAGTAGTCCCGGCTGGGATACGGGCTCTGAAGCTTTCTTT
CDR3: CASSPGWDTGSEAFF

V: TRBV28
D: .
J: TRBJ1-2
length: 15
size: .
DNA: TGTGCCAGCAGTTCCCCTAGCGGAGAGTATTATGGCTACACCTTC
CDR3: CASSSPSGEYYGYTF

V: TRBV4-1
D: .
J: TRBJ2-7
length: 15
size: .
DNA: TGCGCCAGCAGCCAAGGCACAGCACTCTCCTACGAGCAGTACTTC
CDR3: CASSQGTALSYEQYF

V: TRBV27
D: TRBD1
J: TRBJ1-4
length: 14
size: .
DNA: TGTGCCAGCAGTCGCTCGGGACAGGGAGAAAAACTGTTTTTT
CDR3: CASSRSGQGEKLFF

V: TRBV6-5
D: TRBD2
J: TRBJ2-7
length: 17
size: many
DNA: TGTGCCAGCAGTTACGAGACTAGCGGGGGGGCCACGGCCGAGCAGTACTTC
CDR3: CASSYETSGGATAEQYF

V: TRBV11-2
D: TRBD1
J: TRBJ2-2
length: 15
size: few
DNA: TGTGCCAGCAGCCTAGGACAGGGGTACACCGGGGAGCTGTTTTTT
CDR3: CASSLGQGYTGELFF

V: TRBV4-3
D: .
J: TRBJ2-7
length: 15
size: few
DNA: TGCGCCAGCAGCCAAGGGCCGGGATCTACCTACGAGCAGTACTTC
CDR3: CASSQGPGSTYEQYF

V: TRBV6-2/TRBV6-3
D: .
J: TRBJ2-1
length: 15
size: .
DNA: TGTGCCAGCAGCCCCCCGGGGGAGATTTACAATGAGCAGTTCTTC
CDR3: CASSPPGEIYNEQFF

V: TRBV7-6
D: TRBD1
J: TRBJ2-5
length: 16
size: few
DNA: TGTGCCAGCAGCTTAGTGGTACAGGGGGCCGGTGAGACCCAGTACTTC
CDR3: CASSLVVQGAGETQYF

V: TRBV6-6
D: .
J: TRBJ2-4
length: 15
size: .
DNA: TGTGCCAGCAGTCTCGATGGGGAGCGCAAAAACATTCAGTACTTC
CDR3: CASSLDGERKNIQYF

V: TRBV4-1
D: .
J: TRBJ2-3
length: 14
size: few
DNA: TGCGCCAGCAGCCAGGACACAGCCCCCATGAGGATGTATTTT
CDR3: CASSQDTAPMRMYF

V: TRBV7-9
D: .
J: TRBJ2-7
length: 15
size: .
DNA: TGTGCCAGCAGCCCGGACAAAGGGAAAGGCTACGAGCAGTACTTC
CDR3: CASSPDKGKGYEQYF

V: TRBV15
D: .
J: TRBJ2-1
length: 15
size: few
DNA: TGTGCCACCAGCAGAGCGGGTGGGCGGCAGAATGAGCAGTTCTTC
CDR3: CATSRAGGRQNEQFF

V: TRBV6-1
D: .
J: TRBJ1-6
length: 17
size: few
DNA: TGTGCCAGCAGAGACCGGGACGTGAGCTCCTATAATTCACCCCTCCACTTT
CDR3: CASRDRDVSSYNSPLHF

V: TRBV12-5
D: .
J: TRBJ2-3
length: 14
size: many
DNA: TGTGCTAGTGGTTTGTGGACGGCCACAGATACGCAGTATTTT
CDR3: CASGLWTATDTQYF

V: TRBV7-9
D: .
J: TRBJ1-2
length: 16
size: once
DNA: TGTGCCAGCAGCAGTCAACGACGGGGACATTGGGATGGCTACACCTTC
CDR3: CASSSQRRGHWDGYTF

V: TRBV7-3
D: .
J: TRBJ2-7
length: 14
size: .
DNA: TGTGCCAGCAGCCTACAAGGGAAGTCCTACGAGCAGTACTTC
CDR3: CASSLQGKSYEQYF

V: TRBV7-6
D: .
J: TRBJ2-2
length: 15
size: .
DNA: TGTGCCAGCAGTCAGACCACGGCCAACACCGGGGAGCTGTTTTTT
CDR3: CASSQTTANTGELFF

V: TRBV2
D: TRBD2
J: TRBJ2-1
length: 19
size: few
DNA: TGTGCCAGCAGTTCGGGACTAGCGGGGGAACCCCCTCGGATAGATGAGCAGTTCTTC
CDR3: CASSSGLAGEPPRIDEQFF

V: TRBV20-1
D: TRBD2
J: TRBJ2-7
length: 14
size: .
DNA: TGCAGTGCTAGATCGTCCAGCGGGGGCTTCGAGCAGTACTTC
CDR3: CSARSSSGGFEQYF

V: TRBV20-1
D: TRBD2
J: TRBJ2-5
length: 13
size: .
DNA: TGCAGTTTATCGACTAGCGGGGAAGAGACCCAGTACTTC
CDR3: CSLSTSGEETQYF

V: TRBV6-1
D: .
J: TRBJ2-7
length: 14
size: many
DNA: TGTGCCAGCAGTCCACGGCACATAGGGTACGAGCAGTACTTC
CDR3: CASSPRHIGYEQYF